The sequence of this T cell receptor beta chain was determined in a study of T cells in localized non-small cell lung cancer. This table comes from immunoSEQ multiplex PCR, and its TCRdb copy is limited to in-frame clones, with some not included. The table lists over 70,000 clones, 80% to 90% of them singletons, with 21% in the top ten. Between the trimmed V and J ends, which lost 2 bases and 4 bases, there was a span of 16 bases. The CDR3 length is 16 residues. Germline CDR1 and CDR2: WNHNN and SYGVQD (reference sequence). This clone was observed a few times. The target antigen is unknown. Overall study findings and caveats: Prolonged overall survival went with higher T cell density in the blood. Uninvolved adjacent lung showed peak T cell clonality, exceeding tumor. In adjacent lung, a median roughly 62 of the top 100 tumor clones were found.

The input for sequencing was peripheral blood, taken before any cancer treatment. The clonotype comes from a male donor older than 55 with stage III squamous cell lung carcinoma. The chain has TRBV10-1 and TRBJ2-3; TRBD2 is a possible D gene (7 bases). The CDR3 protein is CASSEGGGGASDTQYF. The CDR3 DNA is TGCGCCAGCAGTGAGGGTGGGGGGGGCGCTTCAGATACGCAGTATTTT.